This T cell receptor beta chain emerged from a study of blood T cell repertoires in COVID-19 (dated by TCRdb to 2018 to 2021). Some background on the complete study: The collaborator samples originated in the United States, Italy and Spain and spanned the acute and convalescent phases of COVID-19. A de-identified subject ID, COVID-19 status, age in years and sex were almost always included in the sample metadata. The prospective study material was composed of cDNA or gDNA derived from T cells, B-cell-depleted T cells, or PBMCs. Where available, HLA class I and class II types were taken from metadata supplied by the sample provider and were not determined by assay-based typing. Deeply sampled blood TCRbeta repertoires from subjects exposed to, actively infected with, or recovered from COVID-19 were included in the dataset. A freely available public database, intended as a resource for researchers studying the immune response to SARS-CoV-2, is where the repertoires were released. Samples were obtained from the ongoing ImmuneRACE study (first 160 participants) and from 1,200 or so subjects provided by 6 global collaborators. Study-level results and caveats: How much clinical and demographic metadata was included differed by source and by participant, and the metadata was provided uncurated.

With respect to this clone: Its antigen is not yet known. Per-base quality was not reported, and no clone a single base away is much larger than it.

V is reduced by 5 bases and J by 0 bases, leaving a spacing of 8 bases between them. The germline V gene gives CDR1 as SGHTA and CDR2 as FQGTGA. Counted from cysteine to phenylalanine, this CDR3 has 15 amino acids. Only CDR3 DNA remains: 45 bases, in frame from the first base. Participants in the prospective study were aged about 18 to 89 years, lived in 20 to 30 United States geographic areas, and enrolled through a virtual design. In the prospective study, cohorts were assigned on the basis of participant-reported clinical history obtained from a screening survey and a study questionnaire. In the prospective study, mobile phlebotomists collected whole blood, serum and a nasopharyngeal or oropharyngeal swab from each participant. Prospective study participants could optionally give additional blood draws and questionnaires over an approximately two-month period. Before DNA extraction, prospective study blood samples were shipped either frozen or at room temperature.

TCRbeta CDR3 regions were amplified from genomic DNA using the immunoSEQ Assay, a bias-controlled multiplex PCR. For the original study's pipeline: Within the assay, amplification of reference gene primers was used to estimate how many nucleated cells each sample contained. Sequence reads were collapsed and filtered to measure the absolute abundance of every unique TCRbeta CDR3 rearrangement. For each sample, productive Simpson clonality was calculated as the square root of Simpson's diversity index across productive rearrangements. Held by TCRdb, this immuneACCESS table contains in-frame sequences only and omits some clones. Under half of the omission traces to an unresolved V gene where checked; the cause of the rest is unknown. V and J calls plus clone size are reproduced from that table; the DNA served to infer D and trimming. A total of roughly 360,000 clones appear in this sample, 88% of them only once. The ten largest make up approximately 0.96% of the sample.

Here the chain combines TRBV7-3 and TRBJ2-6; no D gene can be assigned with confidence. The sequenced sample was PBMCs or T cells enriched from blood (not recorded which). The sequence was collected from a woman aged 30 to 39 with acute COVID-19. CDR3 region: CASSPLFSGANVLTF. In nucleotides, the sequence is TGTGCCAGCAGCCCCTTATTCTCTGGGGCCAACGTCCTGACTTTC.